The sample holds one count of the clone carrying this T cell receptor (beta chain). Its antigen is as yet unknown. Other DNA sequences in the same sample also yield this CDR3. The assay was immunoSEQ multiplex PCR, and TCRdb's table has in-frame clones only and misses some. The sample consists of hundreds of thousands of clones, roughly 70% of them appearing once. Trimming took off 1 base at V and 0 bases at J, with 5 bases between the two ends. Germline CDR1 SGHRS, CDR2 YFSETQ. This CDR3 is built from 14 residues. Splitting the CD4+ cells yielded a CD45RA+ naive subset and a CD45RA-negative memory subset. The data are from a study of shared clonotypes between healthy human individuals. Findings and caveats of the study: The diversity represented, both genetic and in exposure history, was limited by few donors.

The chain recombines TRBV5-1 with TRBJ2-1; no clear D. The receptor comes from a young woman in good health. The sequenced sample consisted of memory CD4+ T cells sorted from blood. The subset denotes: CD45RA-negative fraction. The CDR3 DNA follows: TGCGCCAGCAGCTTGATGGGCTCCTACAATGAGCAGTTCTTC. Protein product: CASSLMGSYNEQFF.